This T cell receptor beta chain was identified during a study of T cells in Graves' hyperthyroidism and ophthalmopathy (dated by TCRdb to 2018 to 2020). A note on the overall study: Peripheral blood was collected at initial diagnosis, before any treatment. After sampling, hyperthyroidism patients received methimazole starting at 30 mg daily, and ophthalmopathy patients received high-dose intravenous methylprednisolone. TCR V-J signatures able to tell the groups apart were searched for in a discovery cohort of some 97 patients, of whom about 40 had Graves' ophthalmopathy and about 60 had stable Graves' hyperthyroidism. In addition, the study compared T-cell repertoires in thyroid tissue and in blood from a handful of Graves' hyperthyroidism patients. An independent validation cohort of about 20 hyperthyroidism patients and over 15 patients who later progressed to ophthalmopathy tested prospective prediction of ophthalmopathy. The 75 to 100 discovery patients were divided at random into training and test sets in a 7:3 ratio. According to the paper, TCR Vbeta CDR3 sequencing was carried out on approximately 140 peripheral blood samples, which came from 40 to 45 ophthalmopathy, approximately 72 hyperthyroidism and 17 progressor patients.

This clonotype was observed a few times. This receptor's antigen is unknown. It has no much larger one-base neighbor in the sample; base qualities were not kept. Stable Graves' hyperthyroidism was defined as the absence of progression to ophthalmopathy over 18 months of follow-up. Hyperthyroidism patients were newly diagnosed, with disease duration under 2 months, and aged 18 to 65 years. Patients with uncontrolled infections, other autoimmune diseases, pregnancy or lactation were excluded. Diagnoses relied on clinical symptoms, serum thyroxine and TRAb, thyroid ultrasound and orbital computed tomography. PBMCs were isolated from 8 to 10 ml of fresh peripheral blood by Ficoll-Paque density gradient centrifugation. Total RNA was extracted with Trizol reagent, and quality was checked on an Agilent 2100 Bioanalyzer. The TCR beta CDR3 regions were amplified from the RNA transcripts. The TCR CDR3 was subjected to a first round of RT-PCR using the HTBI primer set and the Qiagen OneStep RT-PCR kit. Libraries were constructed in a second round of multiplex PCR, after which size selection and purification were carried out. Libraries were sequenced paired-end with 100 bp reads on an Illumina HiSeq2000. The source study handled its data this way. Raw data were processed with SOAPnuke, discarding reads with adapters, uncalled bases, mean Phred below 15, or no exact constant-primer or identifier match. High-quality paired reads were merged using COPE v1.2.5, and each unique nucleotide sequence was defined as a clonotype. Clonotypes were aligned to IMGT TRBV, TRBD and TRBJ reference segments using MiTCR v1.1. Analysis was restricted to V-J combinations with a frequency above 0.0001, which covered roughly 99% of repertoires. A TCS score was defined as the ratio of F50 (clonal expansion) to E x V (chaos), with BLOSUM62-based TCRdist applied between CDR3 peptides within each V-J. Welch's t-statistics and random forest reduced roughly 540 V-J features to 13, which were used in a naive Bayes classifier (R e1071). TCRdb trimmed public reads at Q25 via fastp, called clones via MiXCR and kept in-frame beta chains. Entries that share a CDR3 protein sequence are merged under the most common genes and DNA. V and J calls and clone size were set by TCRdb, not the authors. The sample includes hundreds of thousands of distinct CDR3 sequences, with under 15% observed a single time. 9.2% of the sample rests with the top ten.

The study at large found these results: No statistical method was used to set the sample size in advance, and investigators knew the group allocation. During validation, the model predicted progression to ophthalmopathy a median of around six months ahead of onset, with roughly 65% sensitivity and less than 85% specificity. Most expanded thyroid clonotypes (frequency above 0.001) were also found in blood, which suggests that blood repertoires may mirror thyroid immune responses. Ophthalmopathy was separated from stable hyperthyroidism by a 13 V-J signature model, with just over 85% sensitivity and 81% to 82% specificity obtained in cross-validation and 80%/75% obtained in testing.

The V end loses 0 bases and the J end loses 1 base, and a stretch of 10 bases separates them. Including cysteine and phenylalanine, the CDR3 has 15 amino acids. The kept DNA is CDR3 alone, 45 bases in frame from the first base. Via the germline V gene, CDR1 is SGHRS and CDR2 YFSETQ. The sample taken for sequencing was blood. The rearrangement combines TRBV5-1 with TRBJ2-5; the D gene lacks a confident call. The sequence derives from a woman in her late teens or twenties with Graves' hyperthyroidism. The CDR3 in this case is CASSLAPTSQETQYF. In nucleotides, the sequence is TGCGCCAGCAGCTTGGCCCCTACCAGCCAAGAGACCCAGTACTTC.